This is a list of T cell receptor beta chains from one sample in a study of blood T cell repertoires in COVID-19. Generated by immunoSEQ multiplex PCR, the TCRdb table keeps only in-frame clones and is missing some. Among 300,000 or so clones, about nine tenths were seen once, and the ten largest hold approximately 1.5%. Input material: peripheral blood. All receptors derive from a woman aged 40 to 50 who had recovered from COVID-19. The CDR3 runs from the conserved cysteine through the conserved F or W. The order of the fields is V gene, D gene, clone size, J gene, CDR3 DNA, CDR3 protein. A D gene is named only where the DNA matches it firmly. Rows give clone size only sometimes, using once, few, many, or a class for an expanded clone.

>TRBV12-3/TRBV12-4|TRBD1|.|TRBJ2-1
TGTGCCAGCAGCAGGGACAGGGGGCCGTTCTTC
CASSRDRGPFF
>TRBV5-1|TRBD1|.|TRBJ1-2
TGCGCCAGCAGCGATTTGGACAGGGTGTACACCTTC
CASSDLDRVYTF
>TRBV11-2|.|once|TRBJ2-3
TGTGCCAGCTCGAGGGTTTCCACAGATACGCAGTATTTT
CASSRVSTDTQYF
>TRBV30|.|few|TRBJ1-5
TGTGCCTGGAGTCGCGGGGTTGGCAATCAGCCCCAGCATTTT
CAWSRGVGNQPQHF
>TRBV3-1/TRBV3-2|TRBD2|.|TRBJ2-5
TGTGCCAGCAGCGCCTCTAGCGGGGGGGCCCTAGAGACCCAGTACTTC
CASSASSGGALETQYF
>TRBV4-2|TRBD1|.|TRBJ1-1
TGTGCCAGCAGCCAATATGATTTAGACAGGGCTGACACTGAAGCTTTCTTT
CASSQYDLDRADTEAFF
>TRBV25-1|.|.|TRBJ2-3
TGTGCCAGCATCGTCGCAGGCACAGATACGCAGTATTTT
CASIVAGTDTQYF
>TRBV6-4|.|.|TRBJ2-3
TGTGCCAGCAGTGTGGAGGGGGCCGGCACAGATACGCAGTATTTT
CASSVEGAGTDTQYF
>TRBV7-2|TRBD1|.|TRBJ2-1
TGTGCCAGCAGCCCTCACCTCAGGACAGGGGGCGCATTCAATGAGCAGTTCTTC
CASSPHLRTGGAFNEQFF
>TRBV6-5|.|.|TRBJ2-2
TGTGCCAGCGAGACAGGCGTGAACACCGGGGAGCTGTTTTTT
CASETGVNTGELFF
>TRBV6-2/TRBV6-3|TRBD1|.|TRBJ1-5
TGTGCCAGCAGTCGAAGAGGACAGGGACCCAATCAGCCCCAGCATTTT
CASSRRGQGPNQPQHF
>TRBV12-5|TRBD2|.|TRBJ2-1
TGTGCTAGTGAAGGCGAGCGGGGGGGTTGGTATGAGCAGTTCTTC
CASEGERGGWYEQFF
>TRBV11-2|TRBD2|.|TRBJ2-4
TGTGCCAGCAGGGAACTAGCGGGGGGGCCTATACACATTCAGTACTTC
CASRELAGGPIHIQYF
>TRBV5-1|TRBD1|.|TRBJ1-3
TGCGCCAGCAGCTTATGGACAGGGGCCCCTATACACTCTGGAAACACCATATATTTT
CASSLWTGAPIHSGNTIYF
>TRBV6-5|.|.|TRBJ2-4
TGTGCCAGCCGGGACACTAAAAACATTCAGTACTTC
CASRDTKNIQYF
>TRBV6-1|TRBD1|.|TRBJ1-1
TGTGCCAGCAGTGAAGCCGGGACAGCCAACACTGAAGCTTTCTTT
CASSEAGTANTEAFF
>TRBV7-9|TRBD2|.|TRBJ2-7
TGTGCCAGCAGCTCGACTAGCGGGGGGGTTTGGGAGCAGTACTTC
CASSSTSGGVWEQYF
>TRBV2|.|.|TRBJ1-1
TGTGCCAGCAGTTCCCGATCAACAAACACTGAAGCTTTCTTT
CASSSRSTNTEAFF
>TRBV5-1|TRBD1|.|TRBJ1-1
TGCGCCAGCAGCCCCCAGGGGGCGTCGGCTGAAGCTTTCTTT
CASSPQGASAEAFF
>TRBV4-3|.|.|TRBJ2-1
TGCGCCAGCAGCCTCAGGGGTGGGGGAGACAATGAGCAGTTCTTC
CASSLRGGGDNEQFF
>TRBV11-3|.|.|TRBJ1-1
TGTGCCAGCAGCCTGGACAGGAACACTGAAGCTTTCTTT
CASSLDRNTEAFF
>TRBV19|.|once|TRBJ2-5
TGTGCCAGTAGTCCGGGGAAGAGGGTCTACCAAGAGACCCAGTACTTC
CASSPGKRVYQETQYF
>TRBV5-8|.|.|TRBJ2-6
TGTGCCAGCACTTTCCCCTCGGGGGTGAACTCTGGGGCCAACGTCCTGACTTTC
CASTFPSGVNSGANVLTF
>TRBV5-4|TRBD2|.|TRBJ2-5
TGTGCCAGCTCGGGGGTAGCGGGGGGGCTGGAGACCCAGTACTTC
CASSGVAGGLETQYF
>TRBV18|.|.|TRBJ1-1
TGTGCCAGCTCACCACAGGGAGGGGCCATGAACACTGAAGCTTTCTTT
CASSPQGGAMNTEAFF
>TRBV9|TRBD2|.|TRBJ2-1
TGTGCCAGCGGGGGGAGCGGGGGAAACTACAATGAGCAGTTCTTC
CASGGSGGNYNEQFF
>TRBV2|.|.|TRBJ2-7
TGTGCCAGCAGTGAACAGGGTGTTGGCTACGAGCAGTACTTC
CASSEQGVGYEQYF
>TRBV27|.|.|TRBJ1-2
TGTGCCAGCAGTCGCCACGGTAACTATGGCTACACCTTC
CASSRHGNYGYTF
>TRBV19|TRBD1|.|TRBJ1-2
TGTGCCAGTGCGGGACAGCTACTCTATGGCTACACCTTC
CASAGQLLYGYTF
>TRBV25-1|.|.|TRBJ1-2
TGTGCCAGCAGTGTTAGTGGCTATGGCTACACCTTC
CASSVSGYGYTF
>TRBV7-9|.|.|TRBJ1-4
TGTGCCAGCAGCTGGGAGACCGGGATACCGGAAAAACTGTTTTTT
CASSWETGIPEKLFF
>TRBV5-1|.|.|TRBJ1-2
TGCGCCAGCAGCTTTAACAGCTACCATAACATAGGCTACACCTTC
CASSFNSYHNIGYTF
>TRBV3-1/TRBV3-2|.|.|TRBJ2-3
TGTGCCAGCAGCCAAGAGGTTTACTCCGGGAACACAGATACGCAGTATTTT
CASSQEVYSGNTDTQYF
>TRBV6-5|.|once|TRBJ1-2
TGTGCCTCGGGGGGAGGGATCTTTGTCTATGGCTACACCTTC
CASGGGIFVYGYTF
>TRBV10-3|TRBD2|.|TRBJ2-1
TGTGCCATCAGTGGAGTAGGGGCTAGCGGGGGCAATGAGCAGTTCTTC
CAISGVGASGGNEQFF
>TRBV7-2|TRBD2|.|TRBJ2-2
TGTGCCAGCAGCTTAGCGATGGGACTAGCAGACACCGGGGAGCTGTTTTTT
CASSLAMGLADTGELFF
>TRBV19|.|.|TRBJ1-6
TGTGCCAGTAGTATTTCATTCGTCGGGGATAATTCACCCCTCCACTTT
CASSISFVGDNSPLHF
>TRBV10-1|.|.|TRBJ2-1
TGCGCCAGCAGTGGCCACCGCGGTGATGAGCAGTTCTTC
CASSGHRGDEQFF
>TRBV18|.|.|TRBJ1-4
TGTGCCAGCTCGCGGCGGGGAAATGAAAAACTGTTTTTT
CASSRRGNEKLFF
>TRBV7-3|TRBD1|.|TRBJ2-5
TGTGCCAGCAGCTTAGGGGGACAGGGTGGGGAGACCCAGTACTTC
CASSLGGQGGETQYF
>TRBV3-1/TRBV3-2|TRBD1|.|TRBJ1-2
TGTGCCAGCAGCCTAGAGGGGGCCGGATATGGCTACACCTTC
CASSLEGAGYGYTF
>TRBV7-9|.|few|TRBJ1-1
TGTGCCAGCACCCTAAACACTGAAGCTTTCTTT
CASTLNTEAFF
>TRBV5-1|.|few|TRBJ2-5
TGCGCCAGCAGTTTCAGTAGCGTCCAAGAGACCCAGTACTTC
CASSFSSVQETQYF
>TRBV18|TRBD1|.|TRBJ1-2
TGTGCCAGCTCACCCAGGGGGGCAGCAGGCTATGGCTACACCTTC
CASSPRGAAGYGYTF
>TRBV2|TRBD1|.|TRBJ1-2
TGTGCCAGCAGTGAAGCTGAGGGGGCCTATGGCTACACCTTC
CASSEAEGAYGYTF
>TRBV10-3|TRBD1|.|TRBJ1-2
TGTGCCATCAGGGGACAGGGCTTTAACTATGGCTACACCTTC
CAIRGQGFNYGYTF
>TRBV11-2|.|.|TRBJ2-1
TGTGCCAGCAGCTTAGTCGGTGCGGGGGCGGCTTACAATGAGCAGTTCTTC
CASSLVGAGAAYNEQFF
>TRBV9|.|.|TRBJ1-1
TGTGCCAGCAGCGTCAGGGGATCAACTGAAGCTTTCTTT
CASSVRGSTEAFF
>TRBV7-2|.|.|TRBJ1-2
TGTGCCAGCAGCTTAGTGGCCGCTAACTATGGCTACACCTTC
CASSLVAANYGYTF
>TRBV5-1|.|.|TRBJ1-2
TGCGCCAGCAGCTTAACAGGCAGATATAACTATGGCTACACCTTC
CASSLTGRYNYGYTF
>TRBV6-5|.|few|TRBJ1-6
TGTGCCAGCAGTTACTCGACCAGGGCTAATTCACCCCTCCACTTT
CASSYSTRANSPLHF
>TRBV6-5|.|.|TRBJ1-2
TGTGCCAGCAGGGAGACAGTGACCTATGGCTACACCTTC
CASRETVTYGYTF
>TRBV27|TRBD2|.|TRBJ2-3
TGTGCCAGCAGTCAGTGGGTAGCGGGGGGGCTCTCGGGAGATACGCAGTATTTT
CASSQWVAGGLSGDTQYF
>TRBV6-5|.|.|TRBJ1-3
TGTGCCAGCGATGACCCCTCGGGGGGAAACACCATATATTTT
CASDDPSGGNTIYF
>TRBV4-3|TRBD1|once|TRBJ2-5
TGCGCCAGCAGCCAAGCCCCCTCCGACAGGGGGCGTGAGACCCAGTACTTC
CASSQAPSDRGRETQYF
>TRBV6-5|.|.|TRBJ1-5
TGTGCCAGCAGTTCTTTCCTCAATCAGCCCCAGCATTTT
CASSSFLNQPQHF